The 30 T cell receptor beta chains in this list originate from one sample, sequenced in a study of cytomegalovirus exposure and HLA in healthy donors. In the PCR, 60 Vbeta and 13 Jbeta primers were used. The data were produced by immunoSEQ multiplex PCR, yet TCRdb's version contains in-frame clones alone and is incomplete. Of a few hundred thousand clones in the sample, 80% to 95% were seen once. Sequenced sample: PBMCs. These receptors came from a girl between 2 and 10 years old in good health and CMV-seronegative.

The count of this clone is one. The chain has TRBV6-1 and TRBJ2-3; D possibly corresponds to TRBD2 (7 bases). Germline-derived CDR1 and CDR2 are MNHNS and SASEGT. The CDR3 totals 14 residues. V gave up 4 bases and J gave up 2 bases, with 10 bases separating them. The CDR3 nucleotides read TGTGCCAGCAGTGGCGGGGGCTCCACAGATACGCAGTATTTT. Its translation: CASSGGGSTDTQYF.

The chain uses TRBV10-2 and TRBJ2-5, with D perhaps matching TRBD2 (5 bases). The length of the CDR3 is 13 residues. The V end was cut by 0 bases, the J end by 7 bases, with 9 bases between. Germline V lookup: CDR1 WSHSY, CDR2 SAAADI. Written as DNA, the CDR3 is TGCGCCAGCAGTGAGTCGAGCGGAAGGACCCAGTACTTC. Its protein is CASSESSGRTQYF.

This rearrangement joins TRBV2 to TRBJ2-1; no definite D call. This CDR3 is built from 12 residues. Germline V gene data show CDR1 as SNHLY and CDR2 as FYNNEI. The V end was cut by 8 bases, the J end by 6 bases, with 11 bases between. CDR3: CASFVSRNEQFF. The CDR3, as DNA: TGTGCCAGCTTTGTATCGCGCAATGAGCAGTTCTTC.

The V and J genes are TRBV10-1 and TRBJ2-3, with D unresolved. V lost 6 bases and J 0 bases, leaving 4 bases between the germline ends. The CDR3 is made up of 12 amino acids. The germline V gene has CDR1 WNHNN and CDR2 SYGVQD (reference sequence). CDR3 sequence reads: CASSQSTDTQYF. The CDR3 DNA is TGCGCCAGCAGCCAGAGCACAGATACGCAGTATTTT.

This chain uses TRBV18 with TRBJ2-3, with a tentative D call TRBD1 (5 bases). Germline assignment: CDR1 KGHSH and CDR2 LQKENI. This CDR3 is 16 amino acids long. The ends were cut back, 5 bases at V and 3 bases at J, with 18 bases in the middle. As DNA, the CDR3 is TGTGCCAGCTCATTGACAGCTCTCTTGATGACAGATACGCAGTATTTT. It is translated as CASSLTALLMTDTQYF.

The sample holds one count of this clone. The chain combines TRBV27 with TRBJ2-1, with a weak D call TRBD1 (7 bases). V was pared by 5 bases and J by 9 bases, with 11 bases between. The CDR3 contains 12 residues. Germline-derived CDR1 and CDR2 are MNHEY and SMNVEV (reference sequence). DNA of the CDR3: TGTGCCAGCAGTCCAGGGGGGAGTGAGCAGTTCTTC. Its translation: CASSPGGSEQFF.

This chain uses TRBV27 with TRBJ2-3; D is ambiguous. V was shortened by 4 bases and J by 4 bases, with 18 bases between the two germline ends. The CDR3 totals 16 residues. From germline, CDR1 is MNHEY and CDR2 SMNVEV (reference sequence). CDR3 in DNA: TGTGCCAGCAGTTCGGCTAGTTGGTTGATCGCAGATACGCAGTATTTT. Its protein is CASSSASWLIADTQYF.

Details on this clone: Other DNA sequences in this specimen translate into the identical CDR3. This chain links TRBV11-2 with TRBJ2-2; D unresolved. The CDR3 has 12 amino acids. Per germline, CDR1 SGHAT and CDR2 FQNNGV. Trimming removed 5 bases from V and 4 bases from J, with 5 bases in between. As DNA, the CDR3 is TGTGCCAGCAGCCCCTCCACCGGGGAGCTGTTTTTT. Its protein is CASSPSTGELFF.

This clone showed up just once. DNA for the CDR3: TGTGCCAGCAGCTCCCATCACTGGAGCTCCTACGAGCAGTACTTC. Encoded protein: CASSSHHWSSYEQYF. The V gene is TRBV11-3, the J gene TRBJ2-7; D ambiguous. With 4 bases removed from V and 0 bases from J, the gap between germline ends came to 13 bases. This CDR3 has 15 residues. Germline V gene lookup returns CDR1 SGHNT and CDR2 YENEEA.

The chain combines TRBV5-4 with TRBJ1-6; 9 bases match TRBD1. V was pared by 0 bases and J by 6 bases, with 4 bases of the junction left unmatched. This CDR3 has 16 amino acids. Germline lookup yields CDR1 SGHNT and CDR2 YYREEE (reference sequence). CDR3 DNA sequence: TGTGCCAGCAGCTTGGCCGGGACAGGGTTTAATTCACCCCTCCACTTT. Amino acids: CASSLAGTGFNSPLHF.

The chain uses TRBV4-1 and TRBJ2-3, with D perhaps TRBD2 (6 bases). CDR3 length equals 16 residues. The germline V gene encodes CDR1 MGHRA and CDR2 YSYEKL. The ends were cut back, 1 base at V and 4 bases at J, with 15 bases in the middle. CDR3 region: CASSQVETRGADTQYF. CDR3 in DNA: TGCGCCAGCAGCCAAGTCGAGACTAGAGGGGCAGATACGCAGTATTTT.

This chain uses TRBV7-3 with TRBJ2-2; 9 positions agree with TRBD1. The germline V gene has CDR1 SGHTA and CDR2 FQGTGA. The CDR3 sequence is 15 residues long. V gave up 5 bases and J gave up 5 bases; unmatched junction bases: 6. Written as DNA, the CDR3 is TGTGCCAGCAGCCCCGGACAGGGGTATACCGGGGAGCTGTTTTTT. Translated: CASSPGQGYTGELFF. Complete variable domain (other parts from reference TRBV7-3 and TRBJ2-2): GAGVSQTPSNKVTEKGKYVELRCDPISGHTALYWYRQSLGQGPEFLIYFQGTGAADDSGLPNDRFFAVRPEGSVSTLKIQRTERGDSAVYLCASSPGQGYTGELFFGEGSRLTVL.

This clone was found a few times. The CDR3 is CASSSSGEPQETQYF. The DNA of the CDR3 is TGTGCCAGCAGTTCAAGCGGGGAACCTCAAGAGACCCAGTACTTC. The chain couples TRBV7-3 to TRBJ2-5, with 7 bases lining up with TRBD2. The ends lost 6 bases at V and 2 bases at J; junction bases unmatched: 9. The CDR3 runs to 15 residues. Germline V lookup: CDR1 SGHTA, CDR2 FQGTGA.

The chain links TRBV7-9 to TRBJ2-5, with TRBD2 matching 11 bases. V shed 6 bases, J shed 4 bases, and the junction held 7 bases outside the gene matches. There are 15 residues in the CDR3. In germline, CDR1 is SEHNR, CDR2 FQNEAQ (reference sequence). The CDR3 DNA is TGTGCCAGCAGTCAGACTAGCGGGGCTCTAGAGACCCAGTACTTC. Its translation: CASSQTSGALETQYF. The full variable domain, rest sourced from reference TRBV7-9 and TRBJ2-5, is DTGVSQNPRHKITKRGQNVTFRCDPISEHNRLYWYRQTLGQGPEFLTYFQNEAQLEKSRLLSDRFSAERPKGSFSTLEIQRTEQGDSAMYLCASSQTSGALETQYFGPGTRLLVL.

The V and J genes are TRBV15 and TRBJ2-1; no reliable D call. Germline V lookup: CDR1 LNHNV, CDR2 YYDKDF (reference sequence). The CDR3 covers 12 residues. Trimming shortened V by 1 base and J by 4 bases, and 2 bases separated the two germline ends. The CDR3 here is CATSRAYNEQFF. The CDR3 nucleotides read TGTGCCACCAGCAGAGCTTACAATGAGCAGTTCTTC.

This clone was seen a handful of times. CDR3 region: CAISESAGLSGEKLFF. CDR3 sequence (DNA): TGTGCCATCAGTGAGTCGGCGGGATTGAGTGGTGAAAAACTGTTTTTT. V is TRBV10-3 and J is TRBJ1-4; D remains ambiguous. The length of the CDR3 is 16 residues. Germline CDR1 and CDR2: ENHRY and SYGVKD. V gave up 0 bases and J gave up 7 bases, with 15 bases separating them.

Only a few counts were recorded for this clone. The V and J genes are TRBV12-2 and TRBJ1-1; TRBD1 is the table's D call and was not checked against the DNA. TRBV12-2 represents a pseudogene. The CDR3 totals 15 residues. CDR3 nucleotide sequence: TGTGCAAGTCGCATAAGACAGGGCCGGAACACTGAAGCTTTCTTT. Translation gives CASRIRQGRNTEAFF.

This clone was seen once. The rearrangement joins TRBV6-1 to TRBJ1-2; 8 nucleotides align to TRBD1. The length of the CDR3 is 12 residues. Germline V gives CDR1 MNHNS, CDR2 SASEGT. J was trimmed by 4 bases and V by 6 bases; bases with no gene match: 1. In DNA, the CDR3 is TGTGCCAGCAGGGGGACAGGCTATGGCTACACCTTC. As protein: CASRGTGYGYTF.

This clone was recorded a few times. As DNA, the CDR3 is TGTGCCTGGAGACCGGGACAGGGGCACTATGGCTACACCTTC. Its translation is CAWRPGQGHYGYTF. This rearrangement joins TRBV30 to TRBJ1-2; the match to TRBD1 covers 10 bases. Germline trimming cut 3 bases from V and 3 bases from J; bases unmatched to any gene: 4. The CDR3 totals 14 residues. Germline V gene data show CDR1 as GTSNPN and CDR2 as SVGIG (reference sequence).

The chain uses TRBV19 and TRBJ1-5; D unclear. Trimming removed 1 base from V and 2 bases from J, with 6 bases in between. Germline assignment: CDR1 LNHDA and CDR2 SQIVND (reference sequence). There are 14 residues in the CDR3. CDR3: CASSIGTRNQPQHF. DNA for the CDR3: TGTGCCAGTAGTATAGGCACTCGCAATCAGCCCCAGCATTTT.

The genes are TRBV11-3 and TRBJ2-1; D is uncertain. The V and J ends lost 1 base and 4 bases respectively, with 5 bases between them. The CDR3 totals 13 residues. In germline, CDR1 is SGHNT, CDR2 YENEEA. The CDR3 DNA follows: TGTGCCAGCAGCTTAGGGGCTTACAATGAGCAGTTCTTC. It codes for CASSLGAYNEQFF.

The chain employs TRBV28 and TRBJ1-4; TRBD1 is a possible D gene (5 bases). Germline CDR1 is MDHEN and CDR2 is SYDVKM. The CDR3 length is 13 residues. Trimming cost V 2 bases and J 8 bases, with 9 bases left between them. The CDR3 is CASSLRGGEKLFF. The DNA for the CDR3 is TGTGCCAGCAGTTTAAGGGGTGGGGAAAAACTGTTTTTT.

This chain joins TRBV28 and TRBJ2-7; D is uncertain. CDR1 MDHEN and CDR2 SYDVKM come from the germline V gene. This CDR3 spans 16 amino acids. Trimming removed 3 bases at V and 3 bases at J, with 18 bases between. The chain's CDR3 is CASSFHLSQDIYEQYF. The CDR3 DNA reads TGTGCCAGCAGTTTCCACCTTTCGCAGGATATCTACGAGCAGTACTTC.

This rearrangement joins TRBV9 to TRBJ2-5; D is perhaps TRBD2 (5 bases). The V gene lost 0 bases and the J gene lost 5 bases, with 11 bases spanning the gap. CDR3 length equals 14 residues. The germline gives CDR1 SGDLS, CDR2 YYNGEE. CDR3 region: CASSVGGSVETQYF. In DNA form, the CDR3 reads TGTGCCAGCAGCGTAGGGGGTAGCGTCGAGACCCAGTACTTC.

The CDR3 coding sequence is TGTGCCAGCAGTGGGACAACTAACTATGGCTACACCTTC. It yields the protein CASSGTTNYGYTF. This rearrangement joins TRBV6-1 to TRBJ1-2, with D tentatively TRBD1 (5 bases). The germline gives CDR1 MNHNS, CDR2 SASEGT. V lost 4 bases, J lost 0 bases, and 6 bases lay in between. CDR3 length: 13 amino acids.

This chain connects TRBV7-9 to TRBJ1-2; 7 bases are a match to TRBD1. The CDR3 has 15 residues. After removal of 4 bases from V and 7 bases from J, the junction contained 12 bases not matched to a gene. Germline assignment: CDR1 SEHNR and CDR2 FQNEAQ (reference sequence). In DNA form, the CDR3 reads TGTGCCAGCAGCTCGACCCGGTGGGACAGCCTTGGCTACACCTTC. Amino acids: CASSSTRWDSLGYTF.

The chain employs TRBV10-1 and TRBJ1-1; 8 bases line up with TRBD1. The CDR3 is 14 amino acids. J gave up 3 bases and V 6 bases, and 6 bases lay outside the gene matches. CDR1 and CDR2 from the germline V gene are WNHNN and SYGVQD (reference sequence). The DNA of the CDR3 is TGCGCCAGCAGAGAAGACAGGGGTGACACTGAAGCTTTCTTT. This codes for CASREDRGDTEAFF.

Points on this clone: The sample contains more than one DNA sequence encoding this CDR3. This chain uses TRBV20-1 with TRBJ2-3; D remains unclear. V was clipped by 5 bases and J by 2 bases, with 2 bases between them. Germline V gene sequence: CDR1 DFQATT, CDR2 SNEGSKA (reference sequence). The CDR3 is 10 amino acids. The DNA for the CDR3 is TGCAGTGCTCTCACAGATACGCAGTATTTT. Encoded protein: CSALTDTQYF.

This clone was observed a single time. The sample has other DNA sequences that encode this CDR3 too. V gene TRBV4-1 combines with J gene TRBJ1-2; 9 bases are a match to TRBD1. The CDR3 extends over 14 amino acids. Germline assignment: CDR1 MGHRA and CDR2 YSYEKL. Trimming took 1 base from V and 5 from J; bases not matched to a gene: 2. CDR3 sequence: CASSQAGQGYGYTF. For the CDR3, the DNA is TGCGCCAGCAGCCAAGCAGGACAGGGGTATGGCTACACCTTC.

V is TRBV7-7 and J is TRBJ2-1; 7 bases match TRBD1. The CDR3 loop spans 16 amino acids. Germline CDR1 SSHAT, CDR2 FNYEAQ (reference sequence). The V segment lost 1 base and the J segment 4 bases; nucleotides outside the gene matches: 7. The DNA for the CDR3 is TGTGCCAGCAGCTTAGGGGCAGGGGGATCATACAATGAGCAGTTCTTC. This gives the protein CASSLGAGGSYNEQFF.